This passage covers 11 T cell receptor beta chains from one sample sequenced in a study of cytomegalovirus exposure and HLA in healthy donors. This table comes from immunoSEQ multiplex PCR, and its TCRdb copy is limited to in-frame clones, with some not included. The sample holds about 160,000 clones, 96% seen once. What was sequenced was PBMCs. These receptors came from a woman aged 18 to 35 in good health and CMV-seronegative.

This clone was counted at least ten times. The chain couples TRBV7-8 to TRBJ2-2, with D uncertain. The germline V gene encodes CDR1 SGHVS and CDR2 FQNEAQ. The CDR3 contains 13 residues. V dropped 5 bases and J dropped 4 bases, with 8 bases sitting between them. The chain's CDR3 is CASSISGTGELFF. In DNA, the CDR3 is TGTGCCAGCAGCATATCAGGCACCGGGGAGCTGTTTTTT.

The chain has TRBV5-1 and TRBJ1-4; D is unresolved. The CDR3 is 14 residues long. Trimming cost V 0 bases and J 4 bases, with 7 bases left between them. CDR1 is SGHRS and CDR2 is YFSETQ in the germline V gene. CDR3 nucleotide sequence: TGCGCCAGCAGCTTGGAACGGGGTAATGAAAAACTGTTTTTT. It codes for CASSLERGNEKLFF.

The genes are TRBV5-1 and TRBJ2-3, with 8 bases aligning to TRBD1. Trimming took 2 bases from V and 5 from J; bases not matched to a gene: 10. Looked up from germline, CDR1 is SGHRS and CDR2 is YFSETQ. This CDR3 comprises 16 residues. DNA for the CDR3: TGCGCCAGCAGCTTCGACAGGGGCGGCTCGGGAGATACGCAGTATTTT. Protein sequence: CASSFDRGGSGDTQYF.

The V call is TRBV6-5, the J call TRBJ2-5; TRBD2 aligns across 7 bases. The CDR3 spans 14 residues. CDR1 is MNHEY and CDR2 is SVGAGI in the germline V gene. V lost 1 base, J lost 5 bases, and 4 bases stayed unmatched. The chain's CDR3 is CASSYFGTTETQYF. The CDR3, as DNA: TGTGCCAGCAGTTACTTCGGGACTACCGAGACCCAGTACTTC.

This chain joins TRBV7-9 and TRBJ2-1; possible D gene TRBD2, 6 bases. Germline CDR1 is SEHNR and CDR2 is FQNEAQ (reference sequence). The CDR3 loop spans 15 amino acids. Trimming shortened V by 5 bases and J by 0 bases, and 11 bases separated the two germline ends. The CDR3 DNA is TGTGCCAGCAGCCCGCGGGGATTCTCCTACAATGAGCAGTTCTTC. This sequence encodes CASSPRGFSYNEQFF.

The chain has TRBV6-1 and TRBJ1-6; D gene unclear. The CDR3 sequence is 14 residues long. V lost 6 bases and J lost 6, with 12 bases in between. Germline V gene sequence: CDR1 MNHNS, CDR2 SASEGT. The CDR3 reads CASSRESGNSPLHF. The DNA for the CDR3 is TGTGCCAGCAGCCGGGAGTCCGGTAATTCACCCCTCCACTTT.

J is TRBJ1-4 and V is TRBV2; 10 bases are shared with TRBD1. V lost 6 bases, J lost 10 bases, and 11 bases stayed unmatched. The CDR3 has 15 residues. The germline gives CDR1 SNHLY, CDR2 FYNNEI. The CDR3 bases are TGTGCCAGCAGGGGACAGGGGTATTTAGGAGGAAAACTGTTTTTT. Translation gives CASRGQGYLGGKLFF.

The chain carries TRBV4-3 and TRBJ2-7; D is uncertain. This CDR3 is built from 15 residues. Germline V gene data show CDR1 as LGHNA and CDR2 as YSLEER. Trimming removed 1 base at V and 3 bases at J, with 13 bases between. The chain's CDR3 is CASSQGIGGYYEQYF. The CDR3 coding sequence is TGCGCCAGCAGCCAAGGAATAGGCGGATACTACGAGCAGTACTTC.

Only one count was recorded for this clone. CDR3 DNA: TGTGCCAGCAGCCCTGACATGTTGAACACTGAAGCTTTCTTT. Residues: CASSPDMLNTEAFF. The chain carries TRBV7-2 and TRBJ1-1; no reliable D call. The germline V and J ends were trimmed by 5 bases and 0 bases, with 10 bases remaining between them. CDR3 length: 14 amino acids. Germline CDR1 SGHTA, CDR2 FQGNSA.

The chain links TRBV6-5 to TRBJ1-2, with TRBD1 matching over 9 bases. In germline, CDR1 is MNHEY, CDR2 SVGAGI. The CDR3 loop spans 14 amino acids. Losses at the gene ends were 5 bases for V and 5 bases for J; bases not matched to a gene: 6. The CDR3 DNA sequence: TGTGCCAGCAGTAACTTGGGACAGGGATATGGCTACACCTTC. Protein product: CASSNLGQGYGYTF.

V is TRBV2 and J is TRBJ2-2; tentatively, D is TRBD2 (5 bases). Germline loops: CDR1 SNHLY, CDR2 FYNNEI. V dropped 6 bases and J dropped 8 bases, with 13 bases sitting between them. The CDR3 extends over 13 amino acids. The CDR3, as DNA: TGTGCCAGCAGGAGGACTCCCCGAGGGGAGCTGTTTTTT. Protein: CASRRTPRGELFF.